These 21 T cell receptor beta chains share one sample of origin, sequenced in a study of T cell repertoires in cytomegalovirus infection. What these receptors recognize is not known. TCRdb fed the reads into MiXCR, producing one record per CDR3 protein. The repertoire has about 920,000 distinct CDR3 sequences, under 40% of them found once; the top ten carry about an eighth. The sequenced sample was cultured CD8+ T cells from PBMCs, obtained from culture after CMV antigen stimulation. All receptors come from a human donor in good health (CMV status not recorded). Some clones in this sample may be carry-over from other donors' samples.

In its sample, this clonotype was seen once. V gene TRBV28 combines with J gene TRBJ2-5, with TRBD2 matching over 9 bases. Germline loops: CDR1 MDHEN, CDR2 SYDVKM. V lost 2 bases and J lost 3; bases outside the gene matches: 7. CDR3 length: 16 amino acids. CDR3 loop: CASSLLGAGGKETQYF. The CDR3, as DNA: TGTGCCAGCAGTTTACTTGGAGCGGGGGGTAAAGAGACCCAGTACTTC.

This clonotype showed up just a few times. The chain couples TRBV27 to TRBJ1-4; D might be TRBD1 (5 bases). The CDR3 runs to 15 residues. V lost 8 bases, J lost 0 bases, and 13 bases lay in between. CDR1 and CDR2 from the germline V gene are MNHEY and SMNVEV (reference sequence). The CDR3 region is CASGTLGPTNEKLFF. As DNA, the CDR3 is TGTGCCAGCGGGACTCTGGGGCCAACTAATGAAAAACTGTTTTTT.

Points on this clonotype: A much larger clone sits a single nucleotide away, making a read error possible. The chain combines TRBV28 with TRBJ2-1; weak D call: TRBD2 (5 bases). The CDR3 spans 15 residues. The germline CDR1 and CDR2 sequences are MDHEN and SYDVKM. The CDR3 DNA reads TGTGCCAACAGTCCGCTCGAGGGCTTAAACAATGAGCAGTTCTTC. Its translation: CANSPLEGLNNEQFF.

A few counts support this clonotype. The CDR3, as DNA: TGTGCCAGCAGCTCCCTCTTGCGACCCAGGGAGTCTGGCTACACCTTC. It specifies CASSSLLRPRESGYTF. J is TRBJ1-2 and V is TRBV7-9; a weak D match, TRBD1 (5 bases). V was pared by 4 bases and J by 7 bases, with 22 bases between. The CDR3 extends over 16 amino acids. CDR1 is SEHNR and CDR2 is FQNEAQ in the germline V gene (reference sequence).

The gene calls are TRBV7-9 and TRBJ1-1; D is ambiguous. This CDR3 contains 15 residues. Trimming pared 5 bases from V and 11 bases from J, leaving 24 bases between. The V gene's germline CDR1 is SEHNR and CDR2 FQNEAQ (reference sequence). DNA for the CDR3: TGTGCCAGCAGCGAGATCGGGCACCTGGCTTTGGCGGCTTTCTTT. Its protein product is CASSEIGHLALAAFF.

CDR3 coding DNA: TGTGCCAGCAGCGACGGGACCCCGAACACAGATACGCAGTATTTT. Protein: CASSDGTPNTDTQYF. This chain links TRBV9 with TRBJ2-3; D may be TRBD1 or TRBD2 (5 bases each). Germline CDR1 reads SGDLS; CDR2 reads YYNGEE. The CDR3 has 15 residues. Trimming shortened V by 3 bases and J by 2 bases, and 13 bases separated the two germline ends.

There are a few counts of this clonotype. This sequence joins TRBV10-3 and TRBJ2-1, with TRBD1 identical over 11 bases. The germline gives CDR1 ENHRY, CDR2 SYGVKD. The CDR3 is 16 residues long. V lost 4 bases, J lost 6 bases, and 8 bases stayed unmatched. The CDR3 sequence is CAISVHRDRGGNEQFF. CDR3 in DNA: TGTGCCATCAGTGTCCACCGGGACAGGGGGGGCAATGAGCAGTTCTTC.

V usage is TRBV12-3 or TRBV12-4 and J usage is TRBJ1-4, with 10 bases matching TRBD1. The CDR3 extends over 13 amino acids. The V and J ends lost 10 bases and 5 bases, in that order; junction bases with no gene match: 4. In DNA form, the CDR3 reads TGTGCCACTCTGGGACAGGGGAATGAAAAACTGTTTTTT. Translated, it gives CATLGQGNEKLFF.

The chain carries TRBV27 and TRBJ2-2, with TRBD2 matching 11 bases. With 2 bases clipped from V and 3 bases from J, the junction kept 8 bases outside the gene matches. The CDR3 loop spans 18 amino acids. Germline CDR1 and CDR2: MNHEY and SMNVEV (reference sequence). The CDR3 is CASSLGRLAGLYTGELFF. The CDR3 DNA follows: TGTGCCAGCAGTTTAGGGAGACTAGCGGGGTTGTACACCGGGGAGCTGTTTTTT.

There are a few counts of this clonotype. The J gene is TRBJ1-2, the V gene TRBV6-5; D perhaps matches TRBD1 (5 bases). The CDR3 extends over 13 amino acids. Trimming shortened V by 2 bases and J by 3 bases, and 7 bases separated the two germline ends. Germline V lookup: CDR1 MNHEY, CDR2 SVGAGI. CDR3 residues: CASSYMGDYGYTF. CDR3 in DNA: TGTGCCAGCAGTTACATGGGGGACTATGGCTACACCTTC.

This clonotype has just a few counts. The rearrangement links TRBV12-5 to TRBJ2-1, with 14 bases identical to TRBD2. CDR1 and CDR2 from the germline V gene are LGHNT and FRNRAP. The CDR3 extends over 18 amino acids. After removal of 2 bases from V and 2 bases from J, the junction contained 5 bases not matched to a gene. The CDR3 reads CASGLTGLAGGPYNEQFF. In nucleotides, the CDR3 is TGTGCTAGTGGTTTGACAGGACTAGCGGGGGGCCCCTACAATGAGCAGTTCTTC.

The J gene is TRBJ1-1, the V gene TRBV15; maybe TRBD1 (5 bases). The V and J ends lost 3 bases and 5 bases respectively, with 10 bases between them. Germline CDR1 LNHNV, CDR2 YYDKDF (reference sequence). There are 13 residues in the CDR3. CDR3 amino acids: CATSRVGGTEAFF. CDR3 bases: TGTGCCACCAGCAGGGTGGGGGGGACTGAAGCTTTCTTT.

This clonotype was seen more than once but under ten times. The V call is TRBV6-6, the J call TRBJ2-3, with TRBD2 matching 8 bases. Trimming cost V 0 bases and J 3 bases; bases outside gene matches: 11. The CDR3 is 18 residues long. Per the germline V gene, CDR1 is MNHNY and CDR2 is SVGAGI (reference sequence). Here the CDR3 reads CASSYSKNAGGITDTQYF. CDR3 nucleotide sequence: TGTGCCAGCAGTTACTCGAAGAACGCGGGGGGCATTACAGATACGCAGTATTTT.

The V and J genes are TRBV7-9 and TRBJ2-3; TRBD2 matches 7 bases. CDR1 is SEHNR and CDR2 is FQNEAQ in the germline V gene (reference sequence). The CDR3 contains 12 residues. The J segment lost 6 bases and the V segment lost 7 bases, leaving 4 bases of the junction unmatched. CDR3 in amino acids: CASTPGRDTQYF. Here the CDR3 DNA reads TGTGCCAGCACCCCCGGGAGGGATACGCAGTATTTT.

V is TRBV4-3 and J is TRBJ2-1; 7 nucleotides match TRBD2. Germline V lookup: CDR1 LGHNA, CDR2 YSLEER. V dropped 0 bases and J dropped 4; count of bases not matched to a gene: 6. The CDR3 consists of 16 residues. CDR3 coding DNA: TGCGCCAGCAGCCAAGATCCGGGACTATCTTACAATGAGCAGTTCTTC. This encodes CASSQDPGLSYNEQFF.

The genes are TRBV11-2 and TRBJ1-1; possible D gene TRBD1, 6 bases. CDR3 length equals 17 residues. V lost 4 bases to trimming and J lost 0 bases, with 18 bases between them. The V gene's germline CDR1 is SGHAT and CDR2 FQNNGV. CDR3 bases: TGTGCCAGCAGCTCCTGGACAGCCCTTTTGATGAACACTGAAGCTTTCTTT. It yields the protein CASSSWTALLMNTEAFF.

The chain uses TRBV7-6 and TRBJ1-1, with 9 bases aligning to TRBD1. CDR3 length equals 13 residues. Germline CDR1 is SGHVS and CDR2 is FNYEAQ. The V segment lost 3 bases and the J segment 7 bases; nucleotides outside the gene matches: 3. The CDR3 DNA sequence: TGTGCCAGCAGCTTGGACAGGGGTGGTGAAGCTTTCTTT. Its translation is CASSLDRGGEAFF.

The table lists this clonotype with a count of one. The gene calls are TRBV6-1 and TRBJ1-1, with 9 bases identical to TRBD1. CDR3 length: 13 amino acids. Germline V CDR1 and CDR2: MNHNS, SASEGT. With 6 bases clipped from V and 5 bases from J, the junction kept 4 bases outside the gene matches. The CDR3 DNA follows: TGTGCCAGCAGGGACAGGGGATGGACTGAAGCTTTCTTT. It codes for CASRDRGWTEAFF.

This clonotype turned up a few times. The chain carries TRBV7-6 and TRBJ2-1; a possible D gene is TRBD1 (6 bases). V lost 1 base and J lost 8, with 9 bases in between. The CDR3 runs to 13 residues. CDR1 is SGHVS and CDR2 is FNYEAQ in the germline V gene. The chain's CDR3 is CASSLEGVDEQFF. In DNA form, the CDR3 reads TGTGCCAGCAGCTTAGAGGGGGTCGATGAGCAGTTCTTC.

This clonotype was observed a few times. The chain couples TRBV19 to TRBJ2-3; D is unresolved. The germline V gene has CDR1 LNHDA and CDR2 SQIVND (reference sequence). The V end was cut by 6 bases, the J end by 0 bases, with 19 bases between. CDR3 length: 17 amino acids. The chain's CDR3 is CASRSTAVGVSTDTQYF. CDR3 bases: TGTGCCAGTAGATCCACCGCGGTTGGGGTTAGCACAGATACGCAGTATTTT. The variable domain in full, completed from reference TRBV19 and TRBJ2-3, reads DGGITQSPKYLFRKEGQNVTLSCEQNLNHDAMYWYRQDPGQGLRLIYYSQIVNDFQKGDIAEGYSVSREKKESFPLTVTSAQKNPTAFYLCASRSTAVGVSTDTQYFGPGTRLTVL.

The rearrangement joins TRBV27 to TRBJ1-5; TRBD1 matches at 7 bases. Germline V gene lookup returns CDR1 MNHEY and CDR2 SMNVEV (reference sequence). The CDR3 sequence is 15 residues long. V lost 8 bases to trimming and J lost 0 bases; unmatched junction nucleotides: 7. The CDR3 coding sequence is TGTGCCAGCGGCAAACAGGGGTATAGCAATCAGCCCCAGCATTTT. The encoded protein is CASGKQGYSNQPQHF.